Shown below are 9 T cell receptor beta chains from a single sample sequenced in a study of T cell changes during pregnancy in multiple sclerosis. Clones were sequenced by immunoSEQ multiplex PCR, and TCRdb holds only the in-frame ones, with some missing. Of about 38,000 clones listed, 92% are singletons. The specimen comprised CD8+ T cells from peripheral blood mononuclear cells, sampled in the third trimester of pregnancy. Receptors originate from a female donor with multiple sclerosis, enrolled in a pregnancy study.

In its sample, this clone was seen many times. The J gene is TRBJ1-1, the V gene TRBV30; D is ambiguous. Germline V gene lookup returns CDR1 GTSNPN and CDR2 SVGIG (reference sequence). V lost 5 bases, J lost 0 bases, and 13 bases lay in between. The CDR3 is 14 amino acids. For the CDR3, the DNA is TGTGCCTGGGAATCCCTAGGAATGAACACTGAAGCTTTCTTT. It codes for CAWESLGMNTEAFF.

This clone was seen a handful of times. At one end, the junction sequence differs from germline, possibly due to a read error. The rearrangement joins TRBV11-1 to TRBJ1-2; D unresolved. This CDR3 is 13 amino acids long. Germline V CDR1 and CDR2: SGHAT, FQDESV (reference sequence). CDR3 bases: TGTGCCAGCAGCTCGCTTGGCGGCTATCGCTACACCTTC. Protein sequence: CASSSLGGYRYTF.

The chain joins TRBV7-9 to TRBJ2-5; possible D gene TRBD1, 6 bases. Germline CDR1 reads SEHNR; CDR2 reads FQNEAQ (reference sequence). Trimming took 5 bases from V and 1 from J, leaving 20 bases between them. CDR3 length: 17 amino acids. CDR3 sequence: CASSRRLGAETQETQYF. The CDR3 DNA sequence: TGTGCCAGCAGCCGAAGGTTGGGGGCGGAGACCCAAGAGACCCAGTACTTC.

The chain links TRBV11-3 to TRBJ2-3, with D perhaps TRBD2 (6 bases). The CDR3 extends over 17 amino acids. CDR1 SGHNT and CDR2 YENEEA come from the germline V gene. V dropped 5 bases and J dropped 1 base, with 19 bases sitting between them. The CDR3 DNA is TGTGCCAGCAGCCTAGCTTCGGGCCGGAGGGGCACAGATACGCAGTATTTT. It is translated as CASSLASGRRGTDTQYF.

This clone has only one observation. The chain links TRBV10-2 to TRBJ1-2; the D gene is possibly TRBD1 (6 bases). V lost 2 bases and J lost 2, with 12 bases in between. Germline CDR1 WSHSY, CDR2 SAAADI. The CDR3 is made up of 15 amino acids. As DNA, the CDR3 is TGCGCCAGCAGTGAGGCAGCGGGACACAACTATGGCTACACCTTC. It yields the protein CASSEAAGHNYGYTF.

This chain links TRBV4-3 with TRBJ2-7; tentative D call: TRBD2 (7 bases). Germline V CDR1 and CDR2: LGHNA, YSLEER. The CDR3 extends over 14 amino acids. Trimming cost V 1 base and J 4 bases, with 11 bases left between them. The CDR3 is CASSQVGGGYEQYF. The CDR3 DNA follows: TGCGCCAGCAGCCAAGTAGGGGGGGGGTACGAGCAGTACTTC.

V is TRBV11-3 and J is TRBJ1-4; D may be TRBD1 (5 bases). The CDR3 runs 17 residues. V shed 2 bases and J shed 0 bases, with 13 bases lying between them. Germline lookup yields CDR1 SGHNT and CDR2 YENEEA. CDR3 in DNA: TGTGCCAGCAGCTTAAGGTGGGGGGAGTCAACTAATGAAAAACTGTTTTTT. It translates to CASSLRWGESTNEKLFF.

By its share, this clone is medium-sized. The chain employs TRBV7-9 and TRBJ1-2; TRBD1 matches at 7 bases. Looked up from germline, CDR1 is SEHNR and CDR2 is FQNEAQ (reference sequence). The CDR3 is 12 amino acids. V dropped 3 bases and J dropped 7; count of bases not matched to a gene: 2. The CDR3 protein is CASSFDRVGYTF. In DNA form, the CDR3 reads TGTGCCAGCAGCTTTGACAGGGTTGGCTACACCTTC.

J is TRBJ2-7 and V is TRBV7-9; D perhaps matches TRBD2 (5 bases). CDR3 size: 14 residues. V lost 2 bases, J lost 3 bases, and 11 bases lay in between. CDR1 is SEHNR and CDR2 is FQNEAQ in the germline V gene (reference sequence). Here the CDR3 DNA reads TGTGCCAGCAGCTTATCCGGGATCAACTACGAGCAGTACTTC. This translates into CASSLSGINYEQYF.